One sample yielded the 19 T cell receptor beta chains listed below, sequenced in a study. TCRdb re-analysed the 5' RACE reads in MiXCR, keeping a single row per CDR3 protein. In the table there are fewer than 6,500 distinct CDR3 sequences, roughly 38% of which are singletons. Sequenced material: memory CD4+ T cells sorted from blood. Sample subset: memory CD4+ T cells, CD4+CD45RO+CD25-. The receptor set was obtained from a female donor with breast cancer.

This clonotype was seen repeatedly, ten times or more. The chain couples TRBV18 to TRBJ1-4, with no clear D. CDR3 length: 15 amino acids. The V gene lost 3 bases and the J gene lost 12 bases, with 20 bases spanning the gap. Germline CDR1 is KGHSH and CDR2 is LQKENI. The CDR3 here is CASSPPPRVEWQLFF. The CDR3 region has the DNA TGTGCCAGCTCACCCCCGCCAAGGGTCGAATGGCAACTGTTTTTT.

In this sample, this clonotype is medium-sized. The genes are TRBV28 and TRBJ1-5, with TRBD1 matching 7 bases. Germline V gene data show CDR1 as MDHEN and CDR2 as SYDVKM. This CDR3 comprises 17 residues. V shed 3 bases and J 1 base; nucleotides not matched to a gene: 9. Written as DNA, the CDR3 is TGTGCCAGCAGTTTGGGAGGGGGCCCAGGGAGCAATCAGCCCCAGCATTTT. Translated: CASSLGGGPGSNQPQHF.

By sample share, this clonotype is medium-sized. V is TRBV12-3 or TRBV12-4 and J is TRBJ1-1; D not certain. The V and J ends lost 3 bases and 0 bases respectively, with 8 bases between them. The length of the CDR3 is 14 residues. CDR3 DNA: TGTGCCAGCAGTTTGTCCACGGTGAACACTGAAGCTTTCTTT. It is translated as CASSLSTVNTEAFF.

This clonotype was found a few times. The chain is built from TRBV12-3 or TRBV12-4 and TRBJ1-6; TRBD1 aligns across 7 bases. Germline trimming cut 6 bases from V and 3 bases from J; bases unmatched to any gene: 2. CDR3 length equals 14 residues. The CDR3: CASRDRFYNSPLHF. The CDR3 DNA follows: TGTGCCAGCAGGGACAGGTTCTATAATTCACCCCTCCACTTT.

J is TRBJ1-1 and V is TRBV7-2; 9 positions agree with TRBD1. The CDR3 length is 13 residues. V trimming: 6 bases; J trimming: 5 bases; junction bases outside the gene matches: 4. CDR1 and CDR2 (germline): SGHTA, FQGNSA. The CDR3 loop reads CASRTQGATEAFF. DNA for the CDR3: TGTGCCAGCAGAACACAGGGGGCGACTGAAGCTTTCTTT.

The rearrangement links TRBV9 to TRBJ2-3; 13 positions agree with TRBD2. The CDR3 contains 19 residues. V gave up 4 bases and J gave up 0 bases; unmatched junction bases: 11. The germline V gene has CDR1 SGDLS and CDR2 YYNGEE. CDR3 region: CASSLTSGRLFSSTDTQYF. As DNA, the CDR3 is TGTGCCAGCAGCCTGACTAGCGGGAGGCTTTTTTCTAGCACAGATACGCAGTATTTT.

Comment on this clonotype: A junction boundary mismatches the germline segment, possibly from a read error. The chain joins TRBV12-3 or TRBV12-4 to TRBJ1-1; D unresolved. There are 11 residues in the CDR3. CDR3 coding DNA: TGTGCCTGCAGCAAGAACACTGAAGCTTCCTTT. It is translated as CACSKNTEASF.

This clonotype was detected many times. The genes are TRBV4-1 and TRBJ1-1; D perhaps matches TRBD1 (5 bases). Trimming stripped 6 bases from V and 4 bases from J, with 21 bases between. Germline loops: CDR1 MGHRA, CDR2 YSYEKL. The CDR3 is 16 residues long. CDR3 amino acids: CASSPGLRKTGTEAFF. The CDR3 DNA sequence: TGCGCCAGCAGTCCAGGGCTCCGGAAAACGGGCACTGAAGCTTTCTTT.

The chain has TRBV5-5 and TRBJ2-3; no reliable D call. CDR3 length: 14 amino acids. Trimming stripped 0 bases from V and 2 bases from J, with 7 bases between. Germline V gives CDR1 SGHKS, CDR2 YYEKEE (reference sequence). CDR3 sequence (DNA): TGTGCCAGCAGCTTGGACCAAAACACAGATACGCAGTATTTT. Residues: CASSLDQNTDTQYF.

The chain combines TRBV30 with TRBJ1-2; D may be TRBD1 (6 bases). The CDR3 contains 12 residues. Germline V gene data show CDR1 as GTSNPN and CDR2 as SVGIG (reference sequence). V gave up 3 bases and J gave up 7 bases, with 12 bases separating them. CDR3 amino acids: CAWSGTSGGYTF. The CDR3 nucleotides read TGTGCCTGGAGCGGGACATCGGGTGGCTACACCTTC.

This clonotype was counted many times. A much more abundant neighbour one base away suggests this may be a read error. The V call is TRBV20-1, the J call TRBJ1-5, with 9 bases identical to TRBD1. This CDR3 contains 15 residues. Germline CDR1 and CDR2: DFQATT and SNEGSKA (reference sequence). The V gene end was trimmed by 6 bases and the J gene end by 5 bases; junction bases not matched to a gene: 11. The CDR3 loop is CSANRGTGCDQPQHF. In DNA, the CDR3 is TGCAGTGCAAATAGGGGGACAGGGTGTGATCAGCCCCAGCATTTT.

This clonotype has just one count. Since no conserved phenylalanine or tryptophan closes the CDR3, a read error is the likely cause. The chain is built from TRBV4-2 and TRBJ1-1; 7 nucleotides align to TRBD1. Germline loops: CDR1 LGHNA, CDR2 YNFKEQ. The ends lost 4 bases at V and 6 bases at J; junction bases unmatched: 11. The CDR3 spans 15 residues. The CDR3 spells CASSPLGGDRAEAFS. The CDR3 region has the DNA TGTGCCAGCAGCCCCCTCGGGGGGGACAGAGCTGAAGCTTTCTCT.

This clonotype is categorized as medium-sized. V and J are TRBV7-9 and TRBJ2-1; D remains ambiguous. The CDR3 has 15 amino acids. V was trimmed by 6 bases and J by 1 base, leaving 13 bases between them. From germline, CDR1 is SEHNR and CDR2 FQNEAQ (reference sequence). The CDR3 loop reads CASRELIGSYNEQFF. DNA for the CDR3: TGTGCCAGCAGGGAGCTGATCGGGTCCTACAATGAGCAGTTCTTC.

This clonotype was seen many times. The rearrangement joins TRBV18 to TRBJ1-6, with 7 bases fitting TRBD1. The CDR3 covers 15 residues. Germline values: CDR1 KGHSH, CDR2 LQKENI. V lost 0 bases, J lost 10 bases, and 6 bases stayed unmatched. This CDR3 is CASSPPTGVRSPLHF. CDR3 coding DNA: TGTGCCAGCTCACCACCTACAGGGGTACGGTCACCCCTCCACTTT.

The rearrangement links TRBV9 to TRBJ2-1; D possibly corresponds to TRBD1 (6 bases). The CDR3 totals 16 residues. V gave up 6 bases and J gave up 8 bases, with 24 bases separating them. The germline V gene encodes CDR1 SGDLS and CDR2 YYNGEE. The CDR3 DNA reads as TGTGCCAGCACCCTTACAGGGAGTGCATGGGGAGATGAGCAGTTCTTC. The encoded protein is CASTLTGSAWGDEQFF.

The J gene is TRBJ2-7, the V gene TRBV11-2; no reliable D call. The CDR3 has 13 amino acids. The germline V gene has CDR1 SGHAT and CDR2 FQNNGV. The germline V and J ends were trimmed by 3 bases and 6 bases, with 12 bases remaining between them. The CDR3, as DNA: TGTGCCAGCAGCTTGGGCCTGACGACCGAGCAGTACTTC. As protein: CASSLGLTTEQYF.

This clonotype was seen only once. One end of the junction fails to match germline, which may point to a read error. This rearrangement joins TRBV2 to TRBJ2-3; 10 positions match TRBD2. Germline-derived CDR1 and CDR2 are SNHLY and FYNNEI. The CDR3 consists of 15 residues. The CDR3 reads CAGSGASGSTNTQYF. For the CDR3, the DNA is TGTGCCGGTAGTGGTGCTAGCGGGAGCACAAATACGCAGTATTTT.

The genes are TRBV6-5 and TRBJ2-3, with D perhaps matching TRBD2 (5 bases). Trimming took off 6 bases at V and 6 bases at J, with 7 bases between the two ends. Germline CDR1 is MNHEY and CDR2 is SVGAGI. The CDR3 totals 11 residues. CDR3 sequence: CASSRGDTQYF. CDR3 bases: TGTGCCAGCAGCCGGGGTGATACGCAGTATTTT.

This clonotype is a singleton in its sample. This chain connects TRBV5-1 to TRBJ2-2; D is perhaps TRBD1 or TRBD2 (6 bases each). The V end was cut by 4 bases, the J end by 4 bases, with 23 bases between. From germline, CDR1 is SGHRS and CDR2 YFSETQ. The CDR3 consists of 18 residues. The CDR3, as DNA: TGCGCCAGCAGCACGGGGGACAAGGGAGCCTTCAGCACCGGGGAGCTGTTTTTT. Its protein product is CASSTGDKGAFSTGELFF.